A selection of T cell receptor beta chains follows, all from one sample in a study of T cell responses to AZD1222 COVID-19 vaccine. Here immunoSEQ multiplex PCR was the method, and the copy in TCRdb shows in-frame clones only, minus some. This table has 100,000 to 120,000 clones, roughly 90% appearing once. The source material was peripheral blood, sampled on day 0 of AZD1222 vaccination. These receptors came from an adult in good health. The CDR3 runs from the conserved cysteine through the conserved F or W. A D gene is named only where the DNA matches it firmly. Size is omitted from some rows. Given values are once, few, many or a class for expanded clones.

. TRBJ2-2 TRBV5-4 TRBD2 15 CASSWTSGNTGELFF TGTGCCAGCAGTTGGACTAGCGGAAACACCGGGGAGCTGTTTTTT
. TRBJ1-4 TRBV13 . 15 CASSPRWETNEKLFF TGTGCCAGCAGCCCCCGGTGGGAAACTAATGAAAAACTGTTTTTT
. TRBJ2-1 TRBV10-1 . 14 CASRLAGGEGEQFF TGCGCCAGCAGACTAGCAGGGGGGGAGGGTGAGCAGTTCTTC
. TRBJ1-1 TRBV3-1/TRBV3-2 . 14 CASSEGSRTTEAFF TGTGCCAGCAGCGAAGGGTCCAGGACCACTGAAGCTTTCTTT
. TRBJ2-4 TRBV7-2 . 15 CASSLLVGAKNIQYF TGTGCCAGCAGCTTACTTGTCGGGGCCAAAAACATTCAGTACTTC
. TRBJ2-3 TRBV9 TRBD2 16 CASSVAAGGYSDTQYF TGTGCCAGCAGCGTAGCAGCGGGGGGGTACTCAGATACGCAGTATTTT
. TRBJ1-5 TRBV28 . 15 CASSTEQIGDQPQHF TGTGCCAGCAGTACCGAGCAGATCGGGGATCAGCCCCAGCATTTT
. TRBJ1-2 TRBV10-3 TRBD1 14 CAISRTGEGGGYTF TGTGCCATCAGTCGGACAGGGGAAGGCGGCGGCTACACCTTC
. TRBJ2-7 TRBV18 . 14 CASSPLGAGDEQYF TGTGCCAGCTCACCGCTGGGCGCAGGGGACGAGCAGTACTTC
. TRBJ1-2 TRBV3-1/TRBV3-2 . 15 CASSQPTGPNYGYTF TGTGCCAGCAGCCAACCGACAGGACCTAACTATGGCTACACCTTC
. TRBJ2-5 TRBV21-1 . 14 CASPNAGYQETQYF TGTGCCAGCCCCAATGCGGGGTACCAAGAGACCCAGTACTTC
. TRBJ2-4 TRBV28 . 14 CASRGRQRGDIQYF TGTGCCAGCAGGGGAAGGCAAAGAGGGGACATTCAGTACTTC
. TRBJ1-2 TRBV28 . 14 CASSSPGTAYGYTF TGTGCCAGCAGTTCTCCCGGGACGGCCTATGGCTACACCTTC
once TRBJ2-7 TRBV2 TRBD1 14 CASSASQGAIEQYF TGTGCCAGCAGCGCCTCTCAGGGGGCTATCGAGCAGTACTTC
. TRBJ1-5 TRBV5-1 . 13 CASSRDTNQPQHF TGCGCCAGCAGCCGGGACACCAATCAGCCCCAGCATTTT
. TRBJ1-1 TRBV7-2 . 15 CASSLGSRLNTEAFF TGTGCCAGCAGCTTAGGATCCAGGTTGAACACTGAAGCTTTCTTT
. TRBJ2-7 TRBV6-1 . 13 CASSEAGGHEQYF TGTGCCAGCAGTGAAGCCGGGGGCCACGAGCAGTACTTC
. TRBJ1-1 TRBV30 . 13 CAWRGGVYTEAFF TGTGCCTGGAGGGGGGGAGTGTACACTGAAGCTTTCTTT
. TRBJ1-5 TRBV24-1 . 15 CATSGGEYSNQPQHF TGTGCCACCAGTGGTGGGGAATATAGCAATCAGCCCCAGCATTTT
. TRBJ1-5 TRBV10-3 TRBD1 15 CAISENGQGNQPQHF TGTGCCATCAGTGAGAATGGACAGGGGAATCAGCCCCAGCATTTT
. TRBJ2-7 TRBV14 . 15 CASSQDWQGLYEQYF TGTGCCAGCAGCCAAGATTGGCAGGGACTCTACGAGCAGTACTTC
. TRBJ2-7 TRBV28 . 13 CASSLGRDYEQYF TGTGCCAGCAGTTTAGGCAGGGACTACGAGCAGTACTTC
. TRBJ2-1 TRBV19 . 13 CASSKDTYNEQFF TGTGCCAGTAGTAAAGACACCTACAATGAGCAGTTCTTC
. TRBJ2-5 TRBV7-8 TRBD2 15 CASSLVAGLGETQYF TGTGCCAGCAGCTTAGTAGCGGGGTTAGGGGAGACCCAGTACTTC
few TRBJ2-3 TRBV9 . 16 CASSVEEGGSTDTQYF TGTGCCAGCAGCGTAGAGGAGGGGGGTAGCACAGATACGCAGTATTTT
few TRBJ2-2 TRBV4-2 TRBD2 14 CASSQSSGGVRLFF TGTGCCAGCAGCCAGTCTAGCGGGGGTGTTAGGCTGTTTTTT
. TRBJ1-1 TRBV30 . 13 CAWGRTGNTEAFF TGTGCCTGGGGCCGGACGGGGAACACTGAAGCTTTCTTT
. TRBJ1-4 TRBV6-5 . 16 CASSYRQVSTNEKLFF TGTGCCAGCAGTTACCGACAGGTTTCAACTAATGAAAAACTGTTTTTT
. TRBJ1-1 TRBV27 . 18 CASTGRGGREGMNTEAFF TGTGCCAGCACCGGACGGGGGGGGCGAGAGGGAATGAACACTGAAGCTTTCTTT